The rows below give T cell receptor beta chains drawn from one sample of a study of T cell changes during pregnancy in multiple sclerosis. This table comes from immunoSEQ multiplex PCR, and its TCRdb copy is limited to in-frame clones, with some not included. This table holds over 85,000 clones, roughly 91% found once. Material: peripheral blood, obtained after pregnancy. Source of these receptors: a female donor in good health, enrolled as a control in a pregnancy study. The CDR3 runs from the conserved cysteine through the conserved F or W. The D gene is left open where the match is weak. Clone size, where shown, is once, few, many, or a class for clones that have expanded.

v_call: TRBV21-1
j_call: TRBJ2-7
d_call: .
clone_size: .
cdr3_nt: TGTGCCAGCAGCAAACCTTACAGGGCTTTGTCCTACGAGCAGTACTTC
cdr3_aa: CASSKPYRALSYEQYF

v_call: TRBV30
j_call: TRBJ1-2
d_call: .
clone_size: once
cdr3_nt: TGTGCCTGGAGTGTACGAACAGCGGGATGGGGCTACACCTTC
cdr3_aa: CAWSVRTAGWGYTF

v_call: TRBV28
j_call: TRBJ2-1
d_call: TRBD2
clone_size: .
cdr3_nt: TGTGCCAGTGCCCGGGGGGGCCGCTACAATGAGCAGTTCTTC
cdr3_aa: CASARGGRYNEQFF

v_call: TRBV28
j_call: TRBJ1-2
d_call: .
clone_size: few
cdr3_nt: TGTGCCAGCAGTTTTAGTACCGGTACTGGCTACACCTTC
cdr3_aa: CASSFSTGTGYTF

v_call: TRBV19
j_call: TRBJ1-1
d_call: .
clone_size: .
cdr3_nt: TGTGCCAGTAGTGTACGGGGAAAGGCGCAAGTTGGTGAAGCTTTCTTT
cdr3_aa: CASSVRGKAQVGEAFF

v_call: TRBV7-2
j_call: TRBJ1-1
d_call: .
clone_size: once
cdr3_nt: TGTGCCAGCAGCTTAAAGGGGCCAGCTTTCTTT
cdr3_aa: CASSLKGPAFF

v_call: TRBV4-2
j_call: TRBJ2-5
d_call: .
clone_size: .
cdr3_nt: TGTGCCAGCAGCCAAGCCCCGGACACCCCGGGAGAGACCCAGTACTTC
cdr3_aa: CASSQAPDTPGETQYF

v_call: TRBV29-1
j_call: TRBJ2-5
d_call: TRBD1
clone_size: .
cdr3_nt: TGCAGCGTTTGGGACAGGGGGAAAGAGACCCAGTACTTC
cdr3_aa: CSVWDRGKETQYF

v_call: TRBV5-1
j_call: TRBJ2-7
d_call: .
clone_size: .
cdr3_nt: TGCGCCAGCAGCCATACAGGTTCGGCCTACGAGCAGTACTTC
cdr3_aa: CASSHTGSAYEQYF

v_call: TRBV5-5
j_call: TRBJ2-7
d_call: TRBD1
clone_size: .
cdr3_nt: TGTGCCAGCAGCTCTCGACAGGGACCTTCCTACGAGCAGTACTTC
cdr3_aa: CASSSRQGPSYEQYF

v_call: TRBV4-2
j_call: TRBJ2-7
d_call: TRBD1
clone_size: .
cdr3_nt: TGTGCCAGCAGCCAACCCGGGACAGTCTACGAGCAGTACTTC
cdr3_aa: CASSQPGTVYEQYF

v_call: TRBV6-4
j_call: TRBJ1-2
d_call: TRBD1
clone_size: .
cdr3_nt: TGTGCCAGCCGCCGGGACAGGGATCGTGGTGGCTACACCTTC
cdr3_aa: CASRRDRDRGGYTF

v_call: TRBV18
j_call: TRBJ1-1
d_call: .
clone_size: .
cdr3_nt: TGTGCCAGCTCACGATACGCTGAGGTGGGGAACACTGAAGCTTTCTTT
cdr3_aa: CASSRYAEVGNTEAFF

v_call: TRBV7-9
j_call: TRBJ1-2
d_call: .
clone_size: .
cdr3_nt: TGTGCCAGCAGCTTGCCCACAGGGAACTATGGCTACACCTTC
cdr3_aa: CASSLPTGNYGYTF

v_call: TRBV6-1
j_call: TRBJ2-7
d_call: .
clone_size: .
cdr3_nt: TGTGCCAGCAACCTGGGACACGACACCTACGAGCAGTACTTC
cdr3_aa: CASNLGHDTYEQYF

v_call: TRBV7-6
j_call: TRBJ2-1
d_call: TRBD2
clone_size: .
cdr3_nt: TGTGCCAGCAGCAAAAGCGGGACCCAATACAATGAGCAGTTCTTC
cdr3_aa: CASSKSGTQYNEQFF

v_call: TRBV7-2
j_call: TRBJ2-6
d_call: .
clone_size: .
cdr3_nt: TGTGCCAGCAGCTTAGGACTCTCTGGGGCCAACGTCCTGACTTTC
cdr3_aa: CASSLGLSGANVLTF

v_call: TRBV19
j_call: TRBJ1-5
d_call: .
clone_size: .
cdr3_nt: TGTGCCAGTAGTGACCGTGGGGGGGCGTATCAGCCCCAGCATTTT
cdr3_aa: CASSDRGGAYQPQHF

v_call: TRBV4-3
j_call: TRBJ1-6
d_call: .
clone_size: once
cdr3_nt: TGCGCCAGCAGCCAATTGGGACACAGCTATAATTCACCCCTCCACTTT
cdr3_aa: CASSQLGHSYNSPLHF

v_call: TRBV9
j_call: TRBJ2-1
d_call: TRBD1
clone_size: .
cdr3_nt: TGTGCCAGCAGCGTAGGTCTTCGGGACAGGGGGGCCTACAATGAGCAGTTCTTC
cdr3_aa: CASSVGLRDRGAYNEQFF

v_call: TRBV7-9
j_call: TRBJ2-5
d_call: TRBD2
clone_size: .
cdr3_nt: TGTGCCAGCAGCTCCGGACTAGCGGGGGCTCCGATTGAGACCCAGTACTTC
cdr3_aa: CASSSGLAGAPIETQYF

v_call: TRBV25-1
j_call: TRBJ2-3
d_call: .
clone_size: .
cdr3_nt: TGTGCCAGCACCCATGTAGGGGGTGCAGATACGCAGTATTTT
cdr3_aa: CASTHVGGADTQYF

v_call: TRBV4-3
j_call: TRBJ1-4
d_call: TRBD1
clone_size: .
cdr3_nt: TGCGCCAGCAGCCAAGAGGGGACAGGGGATCGTAATGAAAAACTGTTTTTT
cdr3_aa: CASSQEGTGDRNEKLFF

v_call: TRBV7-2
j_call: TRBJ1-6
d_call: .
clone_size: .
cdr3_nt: TGTGCCAGCAGCTTAGGGTCAGATAATTCACCCCTCCACTTT
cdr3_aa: CASSLGSDNSPLHF

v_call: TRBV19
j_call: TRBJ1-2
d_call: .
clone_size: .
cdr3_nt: TGTGCCAGTAACCGAATCGGCTATGGCTACACCTTC
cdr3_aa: CASNRIGYGYTF

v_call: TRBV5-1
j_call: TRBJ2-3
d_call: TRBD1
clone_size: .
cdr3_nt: TGCGCCAGCAGCTTGAGGACAGGGGATGAAGATACGCAGTATTTT
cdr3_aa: CASSLRTGDEDTQYF

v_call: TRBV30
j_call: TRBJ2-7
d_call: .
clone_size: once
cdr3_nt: TGTGCCTGGACGGACAGAGATCTCTACGAGCAGTACTTC
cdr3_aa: CAWTDRDLYEQYF

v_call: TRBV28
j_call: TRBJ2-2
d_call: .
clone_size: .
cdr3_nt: TGTGCCAGCAGCACCCTGGACAGCACCGGGGAGCTGTTTTTT
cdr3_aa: CASSTLDSTGELFF

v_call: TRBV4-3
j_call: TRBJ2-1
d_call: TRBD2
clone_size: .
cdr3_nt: TGCGCCAGCAGCCTAGTAGCGGGGGTCTCCTACAATGAGCAGTTCTTC
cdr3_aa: CASSLVAGVSYNEQFF

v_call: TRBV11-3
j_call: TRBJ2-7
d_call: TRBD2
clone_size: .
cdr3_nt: TGTGCCAGCAGCTTAAGAGTGGGGGAGGGCCGCTACGAGCAGTACTTC
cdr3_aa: CASSLRVGEGRYEQYF

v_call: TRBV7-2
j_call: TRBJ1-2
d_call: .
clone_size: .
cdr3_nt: TGTGCCAGCAGCTTAAGACATCATGGCTACACCTTC
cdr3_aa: CASSLRHHGYTF

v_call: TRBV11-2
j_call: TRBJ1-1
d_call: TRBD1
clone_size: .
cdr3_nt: TGTGCCAGCAGCCCACGGACAGGGGGAAACACTGAAGCTTTCTTT
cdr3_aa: CASSPRTGGNTEAFF

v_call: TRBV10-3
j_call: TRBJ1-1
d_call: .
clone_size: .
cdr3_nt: TGTGCCATCAGTGACTGGGGGGGAGGGAACACTGAAGCTTTCTTT
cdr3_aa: CAISDWGGGNTEAFF

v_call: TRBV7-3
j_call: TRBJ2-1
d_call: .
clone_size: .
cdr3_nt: TGTGCCAGCAGCCTGGAGGGCGGGCCGTCGGTTGAGCAGTTCTTC
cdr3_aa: CASSLEGGPSVEQFF

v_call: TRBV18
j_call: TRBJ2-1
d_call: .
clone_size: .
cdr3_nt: TGTGCCAGCTCCCGGGCGGGTCCTCCCAACAATGAGCAGTTCTTC
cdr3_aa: CASSRAGPPNNEQFF

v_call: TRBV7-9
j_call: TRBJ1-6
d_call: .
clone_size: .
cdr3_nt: TGTGCCAGCGGTTCGGGGACTCAAAATTCACCCCTCCACTTT
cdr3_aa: CASGSGTQNSPLHF

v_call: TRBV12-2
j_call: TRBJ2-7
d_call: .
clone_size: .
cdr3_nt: TGTGCAAGTCGCCCAATGTTCTCCGGGACAGGGGGCTTGGACTACGAGCAGTACTTC
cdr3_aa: CASRPMFSGTGGLDYEQYF

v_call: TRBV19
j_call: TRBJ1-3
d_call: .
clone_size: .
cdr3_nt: TGTGCCAGTAGTATAGCCCGATGGTTTAGCGGATCCTCTGGAAACACCATATATTTT
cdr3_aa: CASSIARWFSGSSGNTIYF

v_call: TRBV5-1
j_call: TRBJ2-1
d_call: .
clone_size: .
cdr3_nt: TGCGCCAGCAGCTTGGTCTCGGGGGGCCACAATGAGCAGTTCTTC
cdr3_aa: CASSLVSGGHNEQFF

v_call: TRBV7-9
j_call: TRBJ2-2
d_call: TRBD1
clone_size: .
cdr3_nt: TGTGCCAGCAGCCCGATGGGGACAGGTCTCACCGGGGAGCTGTTTTTT
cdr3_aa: CASSPMGTGLTGELFF

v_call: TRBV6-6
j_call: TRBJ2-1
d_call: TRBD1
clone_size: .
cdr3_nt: TGTGCCAGCCGAAGGGGACAGGGGGCTAATGAGCAGTTCTTC
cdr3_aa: CASRRGQGANEQFF

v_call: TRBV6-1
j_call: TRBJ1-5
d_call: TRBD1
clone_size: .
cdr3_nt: TGTGCCAGCGGCCAGGGGGCAAGTCGGCAGCCCCAGCATTTT
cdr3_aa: CASGQGASRQPQHF

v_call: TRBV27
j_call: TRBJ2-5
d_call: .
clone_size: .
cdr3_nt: TGTGCCAGCAGTGCGGGGACGGGAGAGACCCAGTACTTC
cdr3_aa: CASSAGTGETQYF

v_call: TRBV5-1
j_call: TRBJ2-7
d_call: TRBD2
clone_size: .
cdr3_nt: TGCGCCAGCAGCTTGGGTGGGACTAGCTCCTACGAGCAGTACTTC
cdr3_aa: CASSLGGTSSYEQYF

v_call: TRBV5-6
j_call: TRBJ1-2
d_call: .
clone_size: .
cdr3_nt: TGTGCCAGCAGCTTGGGGGGCCGGGGAGGAAACTATGGCTACACCTTC
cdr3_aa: CASSLGGRGGNYGYTF

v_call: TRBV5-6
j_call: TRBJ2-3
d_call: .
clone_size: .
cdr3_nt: TGTGCCAGCACCCTACAGACAGATACGCAGTATTTT
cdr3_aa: CASTLQTDTQYF

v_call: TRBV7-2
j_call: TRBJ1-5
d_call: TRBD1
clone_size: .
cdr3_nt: TGTGCCAGCAGCGACAGGGTCGGGCAGCCCCAGCATTTT
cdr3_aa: CASSDRVGQPQHF

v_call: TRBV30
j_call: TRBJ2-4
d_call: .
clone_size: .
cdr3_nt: TGTGCCTGGAGTGTCTACGGGGTGGCCAAAAACATTCAGTACTTC
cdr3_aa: CAWSVYGVAKNIQYF

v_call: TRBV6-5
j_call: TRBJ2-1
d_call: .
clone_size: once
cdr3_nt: TGTGCCAGCAGTCAGGCCTACAGGCAGTTCTTC
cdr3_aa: CASSQAYRQFF

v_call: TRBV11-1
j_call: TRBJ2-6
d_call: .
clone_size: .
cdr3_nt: TGTGCCAGCAGCCCCCGGGCAGGGGACTCTGGGGCCAACGTCCTGACTTTC
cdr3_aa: CASSPRAGDSGANVLTF

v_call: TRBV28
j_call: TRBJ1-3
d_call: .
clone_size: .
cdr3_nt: TGTGCCAGCAGGAGTCTGGGAGCGGAAGGAAACACCATATATTTT
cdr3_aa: CASRSLGAEGNTIYF

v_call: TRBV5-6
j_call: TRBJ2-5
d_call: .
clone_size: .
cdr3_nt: TGTGCCAGCAGCTTGGCAGGGAGGGAGACCCAGTACTTC
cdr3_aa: CASSLAGRETQYF

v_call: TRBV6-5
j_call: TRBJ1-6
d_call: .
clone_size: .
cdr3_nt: TGTGCCAGCCTCGCAGGGGTGAATTATAATTCACCCCTCCACTTT
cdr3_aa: CASLAGVNYNSPLHF

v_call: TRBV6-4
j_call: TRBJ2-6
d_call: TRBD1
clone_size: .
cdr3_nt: TGTGCCAGCAGTGAGGGGGACAGTAACTCTGGGGCCAACGTCCTGACTTTC
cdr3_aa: CASSEGDSNSGANVLTF

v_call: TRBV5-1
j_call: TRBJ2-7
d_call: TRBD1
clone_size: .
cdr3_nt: TGCGCCAGCAGCTCGACAGGGGGCACCTACGAGCAGTACTTC
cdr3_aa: CASSSTGGTYEQYF

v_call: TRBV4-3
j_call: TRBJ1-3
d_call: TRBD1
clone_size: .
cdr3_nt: TGCGCCAGCAGCCCTGGGACAGGGGCTGGAAACACCATATATTTT
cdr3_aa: CASSPGTGAGNTIYF

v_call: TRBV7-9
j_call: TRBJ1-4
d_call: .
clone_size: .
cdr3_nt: TGTGCCAGCAGCTATTGGGGGGAGGAAAAACTGTTTTTT
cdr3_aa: CASSYWGEEKLFF

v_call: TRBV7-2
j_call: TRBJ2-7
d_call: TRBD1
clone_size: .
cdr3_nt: TGTGCCAGCAGCGTTCAGACAGGGAGCTCCTACGAGCAGTACTTC
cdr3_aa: CASSVQTGSSYEQYF

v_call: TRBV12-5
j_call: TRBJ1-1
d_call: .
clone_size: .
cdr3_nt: TGTGCTAGTGGTTTGCACACGAACACTGAAGCTTTCTTT
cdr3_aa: CASGLHTNTEAFF

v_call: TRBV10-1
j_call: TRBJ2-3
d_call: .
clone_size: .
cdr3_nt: TGCGCCAGCAGTGGAGGACAGCCAGATACGCAGTATTTT
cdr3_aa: CASSGGQPDTQYF